This T cell receptor beta chain appears in the sequencing data of a study of T cell responses to AZD1222 COVID-19 vaccine. Trimming stripped 3 bases from V and 3 bases from J, with 8 bases between. Germline CDR1 reads SGDLS; CDR2 reads YYNGEE. This CDR3 comprises 13 residues. Using immunoSEQ multiplex PCR, the repertoire was profiled, and TCRdb retains in-frame clones only, with some absent. The table lists 120,000 to 150,000 clones, roughly nine tenths of them singletons. The chain links TRBV9 to TRBJ2-3; unclear D gene. This sequence originates from an adult who received the AZD1222 COVID-19 vaccine. Sequenced material: peripheral blood, taken 28 days after the second AZD1222 dose. The CDR3 DNA follows: TGTGCCAGCAGCGATAGAAATACAGATACGCAGTATTTT. Translated, it gives CASSDRNTDTQYF.